Below, 26 T cell receptor beta chains from the same sample are listed, as sequenced in a study of CD8+CD57+ T cells in acquired aplastic anemia. CDR3 and TCR beta VDJ profiling relied on a genomic DNA template. TCRdb redid the calling of the reads with MiXCR, one entry per CDR3 protein. In the table there are 450,000 to 550,000 distinct CDR3 sequences, about a third of which are singletons. Before being chosen for sequencing, patients had shown CD8+CD57+ cell expansion by flow cytometry. Sample: sorted CD4+, CD8+, or CD8+CD57+ T cells (not recorded which) from PBMCs. The receptors come from a human donor with aplastic anemia.

In its sample, this clonotype was seen once. The rearrangement uses TRBV29-1 and TRBJ1-2; D is ambiguous. CDR1 is SQVTM, CDR2 ANQGSEA, per germline. V was clipped by 3 bases and J by 7 bases, with 9 bases between them. The CDR3 is 11 amino acids. This CDR3 reads CSVDTTVGYTF. The CDR3 DNA is TGCAGCGTTGACACAACAGTTGGCTACACCTTC. Together with reference TRBV29-1 and TRBJ1-2, the CDR3 gives the full variable domain: SAVISQKPSRDICQRGTSLTIQCQVDSQVTMMFWYRQQPGQSLTLIATANQGSEATYESGFVIDKFPISRPNLTFSTLTVSNMSPEDSSIYLCSVDTTVGYTFGSGTRLTVV.

The chain joins TRBV14 to TRBJ2-6, with D possibly called TRBD1 or TRBD2 (6 bases each). V was cut by 0 bases and J by 0 bases, with 15 bases left in between. Germline V lookup: CDR1 SGHDN, CDR2 FVKESK. The CDR3 spans 19 residues. The CDR3 is CASSQEEGGFPSGANVLTF. CDR3 DNA sequence: TGTGCCAGCAGCCAAGAGGAGGGGGGCTTCCCCTCTGGGGCCAACGTCCTGACTTTC.

The gene calls are TRBV11-2 and TRBJ2-7, with TRBD1 identical over 9 bases. With V trimmed by 5 bases and J by 9 bases, 17 bases remained unmatched. Germline V gene sequence: CDR1 SGHAT, CDR2 FQNNGV. The CDR3 spans 16 residues. The CDR3 bases are TGTGCCAGCAGCCAAAAAACAGGGGGCCCCCCGGATAGGCAGTACTTC. Translated, it gives CASSQKTGGPPDRQYF. Full variable domain (outside the CDR3, taken from reference TRBV11-2 and TRBJ2-7): EAGVAQSPRYKIIEKRQSVAFWCNPISGHATLYWYQQILGQGPKLLIQFQNNGVVDDSQLPKDRFSAERLKGVDSTLKIQPAKLEDSAVYLCASSQKTGGPPDRQYFGPGTRLTVT.

This clonotype was seen only once. The V call is TRBV20-1, the J call TRBJ2-2; D not certain. CDR1 DFQATT and CDR2 SNEGSKA come from the germline V gene (reference sequence). The V gene lost 5 bases and the J gene lost 1 base, with 8 bases spanning the gap. The CDR3 consists of 13 residues. CDR3 loop: CSAPNRNTGELFF. The CDR3 coding sequence is TGCAGTGCTCCTAATCGGAACACCGGGGAGCTGTTTTTT.

In its sample, this clonotype was seen a few times. The rearrangement uses TRBV24-1 and TRBJ2-1; the D is unclear. Germline V lookup: CDR1 KGHDR, CDR2 SFDVKD. The CDR3 has 13 amino acids. V lost 3 bases to trimming and J lost 5 bases, with 7 bases between them. CDR3 nucleotide sequence: TGTGCCACCAGTGATCTGAACAACAATGAGCAGTTCTTC. This encodes CATSDLNNNEQFF.

This clonotype came up a few times. The gene calls are TRBV6-6 and TRBJ2-7; a possible D gene is TRBD1 (5 bases). The CDR3 has 15 amino acids. Germline-derived CDR1 and CDR2 are MNHNY and SVGAGI (reference sequence). V was cut by 0 bases and J by 2 bases, with 11 bases left in between. In nucleotides, the CDR3 is TGTGCCAGCAGTTACTCATGGGGCCCTACCTACGAGCAGTACTTC. This translates into CASSYSWGPTYEQYF.

This clonotype has a handful of counts. The chain is built from TRBV5-1 and TRBJ2-3, with D uncertain. The CDR3 runs 14 residues. Germline CDR1 SGHRS, CDR2 YFSETQ. The V gene lost 0 bases and the J gene lost 2 bases, with 7 bases spanning the gap. The CDR3 spells CASSLGRTTDTQYF. The DNA of the CDR3 is TGCGCCAGCAGCTTGGGACGGACCACAGATACGCAGTATTTT.

This clonotype was counted once. The chain couples TRBV10-3 to TRBJ1-6; 8 bases are shared with TRBD1. The CDR3 totals 14 residues. V lost 6 bases and J lost 6; bases outside the gene matches: 4. CDR1 is ENHRY and CDR2 is SYGVKD in the germline V gene. CDR3 coding DNA: TGTGCCATCAGGGGGACAGGACTTAATTCACCCCTCCACTTT. Translating it yields CAIRGTGLNSPLHF.

The chain carries TRBV6-5 and TRBJ1-1; D is possibly TRBD1 (5 bases). CDR1 is MNHEY and CDR2 is SVGAGI in the germline V gene. The V gene lost 4 bases and the J gene lost 6 bases, with 18 bases spanning the gap. CDR3 length: 15 amino acids. CDR3 loop: CASSFTGPRDAEAFF. The CDR3 DNA sequence: TGTGCCAGCAGTTTTACCGGGCCCCGGGACGCTGAAGCTTTCTTT.

This chain uses TRBV6-1 with TRBJ1-1; 7 bases align to TRBD1. Trimming took 4 bases from V and 4 from J; bases not matched to a gene: 12. Germline-derived CDR1 and CDR2 are MNHNS and SASEGT. This CDR3 has 16 residues. The CDR3 spells CASSARTGGVGTEAFF. In DNA form, the CDR3 reads TGTGCCAGCAGTGCCCGGACAGGCGGGGTGGGCACTGAAGCTTTCTTT.

This clonotype was detected many times. Here the CDR3 DNA reads TGCGCCAGCAAGGGGCGGGACACTGAAGCTTTCTTT. Its protein product is CASKGRDTEAFF. The chain links TRBV10-1 to TRBJ1-1; D may be TRBD1 (5 bases). The CDR3 is 12 residues long. Trimming stripped 7 bases from V and 3 bases from J, with 9 bases between. Germline V gene data show CDR1 as WNHNN and CDR2 as SYGVQD (reference sequence).

The J gene is TRBJ1-6, the V gene TRBV2; unclear D gene. This CDR3 has 14 amino acids. V was trimmed by 0 bases and J by 7 bases, leaving 7 bases between them. Germline V gene lookup returns CDR1 SNHLY and CDR2 FYNNEI. CDR3 amino acids: CASSEAGMNSPLHF. The CDR3 region has the DNA TGTGCCAGCAGTGAAGCGGGAATGAATTCACCCCTCCACTTT.

The rearrangement links TRBV9 to TRBJ2-2; D remains unclear. The germline V gene encodes CDR1 SGDLS and CDR2 YYNGEE. V lost 0 bases to trimming and J lost 2 bases, with 5 bases between them. The CDR3 is 14 amino acids. The DNA for the CDR3 is TGTGCCAGCAGCGTAGAGGGTAACACCGGGGAGCTGTTTTTT. It is translated as CASSVEGNTGELFF.

This clonotype was recorded at least ten times. The chain is built from TRBV20-1 and TRBJ2-7; D unresolved. CDR3 length: 12 residues. Germline CDR1 DFQATT, CDR2 SNEGSKA (reference sequence). The V end lost 3 bases, the J end lost 1 base, and 7 bases lay between the germline ends. This CDR3 reads CSASSLSYEQYF. CDR3 DNA: TGCAGTGCTAGCAGTTTATCCTACGAGCAGTACTTC.

This chain joins TRBV29-1 and TRBJ2-7, with 7 bases fitting TRBD2. This CDR3 has 16 residues. J lost 5 bases, V lost 6 bases, and 19 bases had no gene match. CDR1 SQVTM and CDR2 ANQGSEA come from the germline V gene. CDR3 sequence: CSVQAVSGEGPHEQYF. The CDR3 nucleotides read TGCAGCGTCCAAGCAGTGAGCGGGGAGGGACCTCACGAGCAGTACTTC.

This clonotype showed up many times. This chain links TRBV2 with TRBJ1-1, with D tentatively TRBD1 (6 bases). CDR1 and CDR2 (germline): SNHLY, FYNNEI. The CDR3 is 13 residues long. Trimming took 8 bases from V and 1 from J, leaving 11 bases between them. CDR3 DNA sequence: TGTGCCAGCCGCCGGGACAAGAACACTGAAGCTTTCTTT. Translated: CASRRDKNTEAFF.

This clonotype was detected ten times or more. J is TRBJ2-3 and V is TRBV5-8; perhaps D is TRBD1 or TRBD2 (5 bases each). Germline V gene data show CDR1 as SGHTS and CDR2 as YDEGEE. The CDR3 covers 13 residues. The V end lost 2 bases, the J end lost 11 bases, and 15 bases lay between the germline ends. CDR3 nucleotide sequence: TGTGCCAGCAGCTTCGGGACGCCGCGAGGGCAGTATTTT. It is translated as CASSFGTPRGQYF.

This clonotype was detected ten times or more. The chain uses TRBV29-1 and TRBJ2-5, with TRBD2 identical over 7 bases. The length of the CDR3 is 13 residues. With 2 bases clipped from V and 1 base from J, the junction kept 1 base outside the gene matches. The germline gives CDR1 SQVTM, CDR2 ANQGSEA. The CDR3 here is CSVESGTQETQYF. In DNA form, the CDR3 reads TGCAGCGTTGAAAGCGGGACCCAAGAGACCCAGTACTTC.

This clonotype occurred a few times. The gene calls are TRBV5-1 and TRBJ2-1; the D is unclear. The CDR3 covers 14 residues. The germline CDR1 and CDR2 sequences are SGHRS and YFSETQ. Trimming removed 1 base from V and 6 bases from J, with 11 bases in between. In nucleotides, the CDR3 is TGCGCCAGCAGCTTGCTCGCTATACCCAATGAGCAGTTCTTC. It specifies CASSLLAIPNEQFF.

This clonotype has only a few counts. The CDR3 DNA reads as TGTGCTAGTGGTTTCCTCTACGAGCAGTACTTC. Translating gives CASGFLYEQYF. The chain carries TRBV12-5 and TRBJ2-7; D gene ambiguous. Germline CDR1 is LGHNT and CDR2 is FRNRAP. This CDR3 has 11 amino acids. V was clipped by 3 bases and J by 3 bases, with 3 bases between them.

This clonotype turned up a few times. V gene TRBV30 combines with J gene TRBJ1-5, with unresolved D. CDR1 is GTSNPN, CDR2 SVGIG, per germline (reference sequence). The CDR3 length is 13 residues. V was shortened by 3 bases and J by 7 bases, with 13 bases between the two germline ends. For the CDR3, the DNA is TGTGCCTGGAGCTCAAGGCTCGGACAGCCCCAGCATTTT. Protein product: CAWSSRLGQPQHF. Variable domain in full (rest from reference TRBV30 and TRBJ1-5): SQTIHQWPATLVQPVGSPLSLECTVEGTSNPNLYWYRQAAGRGLQLLFYSVGIGQISSEVPQNLSASRPQDRQFILSSKKLLLSDSGFYLCAWSSRLGQPQHFGDGTRLSIL.

In this sample, this clonotype turned up many times. The rearrangement links TRBV10-3 to TRBJ1-5; perhaps TRBD1 as D (5 bases). Germline CDR1 reads ENHRY; CDR2 reads SYGVKD. This CDR3 spans 13 amino acids. V lost 10 bases and J 1 base, leaving 11 bases between the germline ends. The CDR3 protein is CATVGGSNQPQHF. CDR3 nucleotide sequence: TGTGCCACCGTGGGGGGGAGCAATCAGCCCCAGCATTTT.

At least ten counts were recorded for this clonotype. The CDR3 nucleotides read TGCAGCGCGAATAAGAAGACAGGGGGCGATCCAGCCAGCGAGCAGTACTTC. It encodes CSANKKTGGDPASEQYF. The rearrangement links TRBV29-1 to TRBJ2-7, with TRBD1 identical over 10 bases. V dropped 7 bases and J dropped 6; count of bases not matched to a gene: 21. Germline CDR1 SQVTM, CDR2 ANQGSEA. The length of the CDR3 is 17 residues.

This clonotype was observed a few times. This chain uses TRBV9 with TRBJ2-1; possibly TRBD2 for D (6 bases). The CDR3 totals 15 residues. The germline V and J ends were trimmed by 0 bases and 6 bases, with 13 bases remaining between them. Per germline, CDR1 SGDLS and CDR2 YYNGEE. The CDR3 sequence is CASSVASEGSNEQFF. The CDR3 bases are TGTGCCAGCAGCGTAGCTTCGGAGGGGAGCAATGAGCAGTTCTTC.

The V and J genes are TRBV12-3 or TRBV12-4 and TRBJ1-6; D perhaps matches TRBD1 (5 bases). The CDR3 length is 14 residues. V was cut by 6 bases and J by 13 bases, with 19 bases left in between. In DNA, the CDR3 is TGTGCCAGCAGGGTCGACAGTAATAAGGGTCCCCTCCACTTT. Translating it yields CASRVDSNKGPLHF.

The chain is built from TRBV7-9 and TRBJ2-5; weak D call: TRBD1 (6 bases). The V end was cut by 2 bases, the J end by 4 bases, with 8 bases between. Germline CDR1 reads SEHNR; CDR2 reads FQNEAQ (reference sequence). This CDR3 comprises 13 residues. For the CDR3, the DNA is TGTGCCAGCAGCTTAATACAGGGAGAGACCCAGTACTTC. Amino acid sequence: CASSLIQGETQYF.